This T cell receptor beta chain was recorded in a study of blood T cell repertoires in COVID-19. Study in general: Samples came from the United States, Italy and Spain, spanning acute and convalescent COVID-19.

Germline CDR1 reads MNHNS; CDR2 reads SASEGT. The CDR3 covers 13 residues. Deletions cut 0 bases from V and 1 base from J, with 4 bases between. The table came from immunoSEQ multiplex PCR; TCRdb's copy has only in-frame clones and leaves some out. The sample includes around 250,000 clones, 85% to 90% of them seen just once. Researchers sorted participants into cohorts using their self-reported clinical history. Symptom resolution, clearance, or two negative PCRs marked the recovered donors of Cohort 3. This receptor was obtained from a man between 18 and 35 years old who had recovered from COVID-19. This sequence joins TRBV6-1 and TRBJ2-7, with D unresolved. Sequenced sample: PBMCs or T cells enriched from blood (not recorded which). DNA of the CDR3: TGTGCCAGCAGTGAAGCGAGGTCCTACGAGCAGTACTTC. Its translation is CASSEARSYEQYF.